This TCR beta chain is drawn from a study of post-analysis software for immune sequencing data. Study background: As for disease course, relapsing-remitting, secondary progressive and progressive-relapsing multiple sclerosis were all included.

Whole-study results and caveats: Comparison of patients with controls showed 5 or 6 TRBV segments more frequent in patients, TRBV5-6, TRBV5-1 and TRBV20-1 among them. Controls had significantly higher normalized Chao1 diversity than multiple sclerosis patients. Samples from a shared batch, those prepared together, strongly co-clustered by F measure.

The V gene end was trimmed by 5 bases and the J gene end by 3 bases; junction bases not matched to a gene: 3. Germline V gene sequence: CDR1 MNHEY, CDR2 SVGEGT. This CDR3 has 13 residues. Prepared TCR beta cDNA libraries contained unique molecular identifiers. Input populations of 1 to 10 million T cells gave rise to around 480,000 cDNA molecules. MiXCR, run by TCRdb on the PCR reads, gives a single entry per CDR3 protein. Of 650,000 to 850,000 distinct CDR3 sequences listed, under 60% are singletons. A word on this clonotype: The antigen is unknown.

V is TRBV6-2 or TRBV6-3 and J is TRBJ1-2; 7 nucleotides align to TRBD1. This receptor was identified in a girl aged 5-17 years with multiple sclerosis. The sample taken for sequencing was blood. CDR3 sequence reads: CASSQTGDYGYTF. The CDR3, as DNA: TGTGCCAGCAGTCAAACAGGGGACTATGGCTACACCTTC.